Listed below are T cell receptor beta chains from one sample, sequenced in a study of blood T cell repertoires in COVID-19. The assay was immunoSEQ multiplex PCR, and TCRdb's table has in-frame clones only and misses some. The table has under 300,000 clones, around 90% seen once. Sequencing was done on a sample of PBMCs or T cells enriched from blood (not recorded which). Every receptor here comes from a woman aged 50 to 60 who had recovered from COVID-19. CDR3s leave out the opening cysteine and the closing phenylalanine or tryptophan.

CDR3 protein	V gene	CDR3 length	J gene
ASSQDPTGDSNYGYT	TRBV14	15	TRBJ1-2
ASSFVRANTEAF	TRBV7-9	12	TRBJ1-1
ASSLTSNEAF	TRBV28	10	TRBJ1-1
SVPGTDTYEQY	TRBV29-1	11	TRBJ2-7
ASSWGLAGSTDTQY	TRBV5-6	14	TRBJ2-3
SVHRGQRSGNTIY	TRBV29-1	13	TRBJ1-3
ASSQVERLAGRETQY	TRBV3-1/TRBV3-2	15	TRBJ2-5
AISGTGTSGDIQY	TRBV10-3	13	TRBJ2-4
ASSQKQVPEALH	TRBV28	12	TRBJ1-6
ASADRGRQPQH	TRBV6-5	11	TRBJ1-5
ASSDTSGGHQETQY	TRBV5-4	14	TRBJ2-5
ASSQDASGSTDTQY	TRBV4-3	14	TRBJ2-3
ASSLAGAQNTGELF	TRBV5-1	14	TRBJ2-2
ASSLDPGLAGVWQY	TRBV27	14	TRBJ2-7
SVPLKGTGWNNEQF	TRBV29-1	14	TRBJ2-1
ASSYTGGAETQY	TRBV6-5	12	TRBJ2-5